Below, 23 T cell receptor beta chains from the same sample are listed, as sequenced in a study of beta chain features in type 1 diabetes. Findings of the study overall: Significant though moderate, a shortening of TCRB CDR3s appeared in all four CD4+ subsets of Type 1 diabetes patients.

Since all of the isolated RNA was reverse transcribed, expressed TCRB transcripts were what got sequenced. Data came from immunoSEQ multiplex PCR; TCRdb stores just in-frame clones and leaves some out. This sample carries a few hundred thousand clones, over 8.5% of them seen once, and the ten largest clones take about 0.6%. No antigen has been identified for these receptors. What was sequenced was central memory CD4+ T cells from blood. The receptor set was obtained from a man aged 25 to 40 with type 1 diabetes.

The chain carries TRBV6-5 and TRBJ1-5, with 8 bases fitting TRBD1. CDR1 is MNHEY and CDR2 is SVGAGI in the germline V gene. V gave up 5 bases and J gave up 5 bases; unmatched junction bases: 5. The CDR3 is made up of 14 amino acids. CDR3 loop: CASSPGQAYQPQHF. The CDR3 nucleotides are TGTGCCAGCAGTCCGGGACAGGCTTATCAGCCCCAGCATTTT.

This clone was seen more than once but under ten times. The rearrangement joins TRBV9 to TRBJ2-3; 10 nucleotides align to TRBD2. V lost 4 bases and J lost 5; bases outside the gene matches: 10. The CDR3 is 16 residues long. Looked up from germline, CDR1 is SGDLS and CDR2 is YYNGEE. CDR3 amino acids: CASSPSSGRIIDTQYF. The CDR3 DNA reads TGTGCCAGCAGCCCAAGTAGCGGGAGGATCATAGATACGCAGTATTTT. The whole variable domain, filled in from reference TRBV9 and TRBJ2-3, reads DSGVTQTPKHLITATGQRVTLRCSPRSGDLSVYWYQQSLDQGLQFLIQYYNGEERAKGNILERFSAQQFPDLHSELNLSSLELGDSALYFCASSPSSGRIIDTQYFGPGTRLTVL.

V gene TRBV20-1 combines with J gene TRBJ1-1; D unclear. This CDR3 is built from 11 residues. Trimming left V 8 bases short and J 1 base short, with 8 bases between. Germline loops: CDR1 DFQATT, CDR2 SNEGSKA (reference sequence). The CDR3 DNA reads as TGCAGTCGTGGAGAGAACACTGAAGCTTTCTTT. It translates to CSRGENTEAFF.

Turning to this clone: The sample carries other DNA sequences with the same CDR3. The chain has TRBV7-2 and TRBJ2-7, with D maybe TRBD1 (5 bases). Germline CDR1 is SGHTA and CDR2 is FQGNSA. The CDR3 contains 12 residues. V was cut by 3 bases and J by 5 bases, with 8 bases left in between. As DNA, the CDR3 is TGTGCCAGCAGCTTGGACACTGACGAGCAGTACTTC. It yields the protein CASSLDTDEQYF.

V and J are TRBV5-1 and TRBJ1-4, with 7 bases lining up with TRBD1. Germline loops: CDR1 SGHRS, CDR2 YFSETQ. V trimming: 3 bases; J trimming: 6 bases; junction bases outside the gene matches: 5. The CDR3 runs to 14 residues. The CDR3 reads CASSSQGRDEKLFF. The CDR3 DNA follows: TGCGCCAGCAGCTCACAGGGGAGGGATGAAAAACTGTTTTTT.

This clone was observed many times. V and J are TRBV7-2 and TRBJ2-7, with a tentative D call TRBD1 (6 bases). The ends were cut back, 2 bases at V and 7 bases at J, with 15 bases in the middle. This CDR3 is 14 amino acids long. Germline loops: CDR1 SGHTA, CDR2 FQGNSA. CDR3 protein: CASSLNTGWREQYF. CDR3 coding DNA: TGTGCCAGCAGCTTAAATACAGGGTGGAGAGAGCAGTACTTC.

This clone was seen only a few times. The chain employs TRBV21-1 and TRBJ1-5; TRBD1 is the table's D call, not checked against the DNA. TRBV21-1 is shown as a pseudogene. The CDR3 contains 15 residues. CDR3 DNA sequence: TGTGCCAGCAGCATACCTACAGGGGGAAATCAGCCCCAGCATTTT. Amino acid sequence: CASSIPTGGNQPQHF.

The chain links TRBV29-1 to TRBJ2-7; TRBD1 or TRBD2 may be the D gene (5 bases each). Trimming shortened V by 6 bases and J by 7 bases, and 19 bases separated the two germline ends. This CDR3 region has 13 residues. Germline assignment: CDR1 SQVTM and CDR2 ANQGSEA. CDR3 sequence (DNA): TGCAGCGTCCTTGGGACGCAGAGGGGAGAGCAGTACTTC. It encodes CSVLGTQRGEQYF.

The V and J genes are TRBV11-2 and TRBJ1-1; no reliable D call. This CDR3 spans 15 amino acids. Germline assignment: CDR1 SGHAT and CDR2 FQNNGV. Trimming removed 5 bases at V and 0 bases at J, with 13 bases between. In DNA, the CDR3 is TGTGCCAGCAGCGCCGGAAGCAGCATGAACACTGAAGCTTTCTTT. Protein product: CASSAGSSMNTEAFF.

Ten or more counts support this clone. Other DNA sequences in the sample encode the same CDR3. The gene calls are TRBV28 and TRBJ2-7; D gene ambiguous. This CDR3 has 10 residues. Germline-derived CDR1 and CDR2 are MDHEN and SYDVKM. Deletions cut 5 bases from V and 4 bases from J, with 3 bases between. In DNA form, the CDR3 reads TGTGCCAGCAGTAGGTACGAGCAGTACTTC. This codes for CASSRYEQYF.

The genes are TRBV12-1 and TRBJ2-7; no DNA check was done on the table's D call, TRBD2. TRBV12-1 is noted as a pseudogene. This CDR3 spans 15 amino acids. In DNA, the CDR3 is TGTGCCAGCAGCTTTGGGACGGGACTTTCCTACGAGCAGTACTTC. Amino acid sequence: CASSFGTGLSYEQYF.

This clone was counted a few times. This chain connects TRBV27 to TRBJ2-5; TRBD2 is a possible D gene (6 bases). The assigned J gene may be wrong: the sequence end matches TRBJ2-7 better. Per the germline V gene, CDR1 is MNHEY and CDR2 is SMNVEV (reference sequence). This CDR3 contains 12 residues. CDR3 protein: CASSARRGEQYF. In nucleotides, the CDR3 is TGTGCCAGCAGTGCAAGGAGGGGCGAGCAGTACTTC.

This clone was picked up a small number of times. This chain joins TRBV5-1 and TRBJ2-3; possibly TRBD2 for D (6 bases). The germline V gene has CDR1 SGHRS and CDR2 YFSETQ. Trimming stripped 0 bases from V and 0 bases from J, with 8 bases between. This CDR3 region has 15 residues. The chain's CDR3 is CASSLVAGSTDTQYF. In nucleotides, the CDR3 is TGCGCCAGCAGCTTGGTGGCGGGAAGCACAGATACGCAGTATTTT.

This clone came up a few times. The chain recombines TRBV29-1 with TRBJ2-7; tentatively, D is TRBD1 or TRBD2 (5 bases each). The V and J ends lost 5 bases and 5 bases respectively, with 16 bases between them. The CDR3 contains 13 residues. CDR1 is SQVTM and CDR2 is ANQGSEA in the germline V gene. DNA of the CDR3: TGCAGCGTTACCCCAGGGAAGAGGGACGAGCAGTACTTC. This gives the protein CSVTPGKRDEQYF.

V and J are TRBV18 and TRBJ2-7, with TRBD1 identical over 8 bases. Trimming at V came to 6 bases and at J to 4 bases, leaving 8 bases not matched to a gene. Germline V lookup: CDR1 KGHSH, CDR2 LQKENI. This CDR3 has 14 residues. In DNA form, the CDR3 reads TGTGCCAGCTCCCCAGGGGGCGGGGTGTACGAGCAGTACTTC. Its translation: CASSPGGGVYEQYF.

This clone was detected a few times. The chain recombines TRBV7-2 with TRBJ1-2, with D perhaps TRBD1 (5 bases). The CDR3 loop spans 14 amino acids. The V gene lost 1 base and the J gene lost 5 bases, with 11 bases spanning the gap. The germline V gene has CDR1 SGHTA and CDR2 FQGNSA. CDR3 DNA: TGTGCCAGCAGCTTAGACGGGGGGGAGTATGGCTACACCTTC. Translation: CASSLDGGEYGYTF. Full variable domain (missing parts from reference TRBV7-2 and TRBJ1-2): GAGVSQSPSNKVTEKGKDVELRCDPISGHTALYWYRQSLGQGLEFLIYFQGNSAPDKSGLPSDRFSAERTGGSVSTLTIQRTQQEDSAVYLCASSLDGGEYGYTFGSGTRLTVV.

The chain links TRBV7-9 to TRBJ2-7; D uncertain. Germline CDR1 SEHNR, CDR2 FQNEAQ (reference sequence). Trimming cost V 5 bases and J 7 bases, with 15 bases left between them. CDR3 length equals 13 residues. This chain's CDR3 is CASSPAGPREQYF. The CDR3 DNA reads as TGTGCCAGCAGCCCGGCCGGGCCTAGGGAGCAGTACTTC.

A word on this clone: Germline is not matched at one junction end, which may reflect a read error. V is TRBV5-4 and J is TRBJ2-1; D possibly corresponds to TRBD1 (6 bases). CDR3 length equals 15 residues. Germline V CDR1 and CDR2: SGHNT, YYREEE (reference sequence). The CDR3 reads CASSLGASSYNEQFF. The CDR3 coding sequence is TGCGCCAGCAGCTTGGGGGCTAGCTCCTACAATGAGCAGTTCTTC.

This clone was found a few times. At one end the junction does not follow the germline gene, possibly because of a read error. The CDR3 DNA reads as TGTGCCAGCAGCCGTGGGACTAGCGGGGACCACTTC. Protein: CASSRGTSGDHF. The rearrangement uses TRBV5-5 and TRBJ2-7; 13 nucleotides match TRBD2. Germline values: CDR1 SGHKS, CDR2 YYEKEE (reference sequence). This CDR3 has 12 residues. The entire variable domain, with the rest obtained from reference TRBV5-5 and TRBJ2-7, is as follows: DAGVTQSPTHLIKTRGQQVTLRCSPISGHKSVSWYQQVLGQGPQFIFQYYEKEERGRGNFPDRFSARQFPNYSSELNVNALLLGDSALYLCASSRGTSGDHFGPGTRLTVT.

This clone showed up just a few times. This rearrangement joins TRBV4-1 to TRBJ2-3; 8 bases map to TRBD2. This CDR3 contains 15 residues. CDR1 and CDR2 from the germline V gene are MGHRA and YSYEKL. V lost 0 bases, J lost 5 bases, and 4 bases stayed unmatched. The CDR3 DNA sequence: TGCGCCAGCAGCCAAGATCCCCTAGCGGGAGATACGCAGTATTTT. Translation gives CASSQDPLAGDTQYF.

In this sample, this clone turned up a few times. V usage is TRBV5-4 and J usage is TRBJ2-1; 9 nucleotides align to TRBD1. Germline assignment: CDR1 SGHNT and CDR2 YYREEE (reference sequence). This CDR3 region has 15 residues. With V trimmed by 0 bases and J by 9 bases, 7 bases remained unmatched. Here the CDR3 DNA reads TGTGCCAGCAGCTTGGACGCCGGGACAGGGAGTGAGCAGTTCTTC. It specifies CASSLDAGTGSEQFF.

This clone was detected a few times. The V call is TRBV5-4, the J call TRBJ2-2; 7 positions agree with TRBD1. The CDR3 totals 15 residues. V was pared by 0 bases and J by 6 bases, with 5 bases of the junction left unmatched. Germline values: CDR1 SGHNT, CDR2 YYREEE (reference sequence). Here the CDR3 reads CASSLGGGASGELFF. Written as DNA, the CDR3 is TGTGCCAGCAGCTTGGGAGGGGGCGCCTCCGGGGAGCTGTTTTTT.

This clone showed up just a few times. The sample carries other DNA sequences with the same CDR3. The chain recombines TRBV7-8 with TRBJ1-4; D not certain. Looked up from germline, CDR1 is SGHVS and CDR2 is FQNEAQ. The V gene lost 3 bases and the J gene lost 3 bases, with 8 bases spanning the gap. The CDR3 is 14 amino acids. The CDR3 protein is CASSLRSSNEKLFF. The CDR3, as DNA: TGTGCCAGCAGCTTGCGGTCCTCTAATGAAAAACTGTTTTTT.